This paragraph reports one T cell receptor beta chain. These data are taken from a study of shared clonotypes between healthy human individuals. Across several immunoSEQ plates, the genomic DNA of each subset was split evenly. As processed by the authors: Filtering differed because ImmunoSEQ produced junction-only sequences that carried no quality scores. Some clones are missing from TCRdb's copy, which holds only in-frame ones; the method was immunoSEQ multiplex PCR. The DNA gave D and trimming, while V, J and clone size come from that table. The sample lists approximately 470,000 clones; more than 75% were seen once. The unsorted samples had roughly 86 million PBMCs used for genomic DNA. The CDR3 consists of 14 residues. Germline CDR1 is MNHEY and CDR2 is SMNVEV (reference sequence). The V and J ends lost 5 bases and 0 bases respectively, with 8 bases between them.

The TCR was taken from a woman between 40 and 50 years old in good health. Some clones in this sample may be carry-over from other donors' samples. J is TRBJ1-5 and V is TRBV27; D not resolved. The sample consisted of PBMCs. The CDR3, as DNA: TGTGCCAGCAGTGGGGAATTTAGCAATCAGCCCCAGCATTTT. Translation gives CASSGEFSNQPQHF.